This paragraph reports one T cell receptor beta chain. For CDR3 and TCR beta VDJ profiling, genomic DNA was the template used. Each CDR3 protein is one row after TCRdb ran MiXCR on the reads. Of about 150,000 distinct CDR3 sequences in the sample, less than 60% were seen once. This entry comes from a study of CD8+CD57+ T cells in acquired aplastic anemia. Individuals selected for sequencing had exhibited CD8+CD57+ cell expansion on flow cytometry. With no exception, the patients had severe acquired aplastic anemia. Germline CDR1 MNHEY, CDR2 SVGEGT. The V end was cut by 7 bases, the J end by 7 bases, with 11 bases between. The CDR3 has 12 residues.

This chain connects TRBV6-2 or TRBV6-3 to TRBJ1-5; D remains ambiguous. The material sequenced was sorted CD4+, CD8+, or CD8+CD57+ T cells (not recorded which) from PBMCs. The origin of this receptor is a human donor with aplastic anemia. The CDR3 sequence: CASNFPLQPQHF. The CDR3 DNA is TGTGCCAGCAATTTCCCCTTGCAGCCCCAGCATTTT.